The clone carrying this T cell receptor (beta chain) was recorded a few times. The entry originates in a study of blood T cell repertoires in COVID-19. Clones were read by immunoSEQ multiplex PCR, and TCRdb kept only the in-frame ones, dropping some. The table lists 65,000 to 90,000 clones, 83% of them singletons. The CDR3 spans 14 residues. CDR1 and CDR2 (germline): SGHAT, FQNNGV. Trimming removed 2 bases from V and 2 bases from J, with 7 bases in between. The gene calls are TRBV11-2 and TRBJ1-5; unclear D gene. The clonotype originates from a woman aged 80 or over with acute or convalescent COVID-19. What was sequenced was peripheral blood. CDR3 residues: CASSLYGGNQPQHF. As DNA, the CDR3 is TGTGCCAGCAGCTTATACGGGGGCAATCAGCCCCAGCATTTT.